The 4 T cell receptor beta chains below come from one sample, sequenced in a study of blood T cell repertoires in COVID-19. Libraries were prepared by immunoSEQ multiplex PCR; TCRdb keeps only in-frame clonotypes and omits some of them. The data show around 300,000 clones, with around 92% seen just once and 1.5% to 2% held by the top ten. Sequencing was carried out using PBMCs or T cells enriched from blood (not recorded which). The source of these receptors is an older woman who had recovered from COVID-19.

The CDR3 here is CASSPIFGTDNSPLHF. CDR3 nucleotide sequence: TGCGCCAGCAGCCCCATATTCGGGACAGATAATTCACCCCTCCACTTT. This chain links TRBV4-1 with TRBJ1-6; 7 nucleotides align to TRBD1. Losses at the gene ends were 4 bases for V and 5 bases for J; bases not matched to a gene: 8. The CDR3 loop spans 16 amino acids. In germline, CDR1 is MGHRA, CDR2 YSYEKL.

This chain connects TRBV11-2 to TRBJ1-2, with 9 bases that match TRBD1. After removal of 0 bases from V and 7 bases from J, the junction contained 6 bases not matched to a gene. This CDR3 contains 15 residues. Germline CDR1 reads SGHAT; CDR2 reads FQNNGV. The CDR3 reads CASSLERDRVGGYTF. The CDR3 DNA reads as TGTGCCAGCAGCTTAGAACGGGACAGGGTTGGTGGCTACACCTTC. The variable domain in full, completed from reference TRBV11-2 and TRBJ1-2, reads EAGVAQSPRYKIIEKRQSVAFWCNPISGHATLYWYQQILGQGPKLLIQFQNNGVVDDSQLPKDRFSAERLKGVDSTLKIQPAKLEDSAVYLCASSLERDRVGGYTFGSGTRLTVV.

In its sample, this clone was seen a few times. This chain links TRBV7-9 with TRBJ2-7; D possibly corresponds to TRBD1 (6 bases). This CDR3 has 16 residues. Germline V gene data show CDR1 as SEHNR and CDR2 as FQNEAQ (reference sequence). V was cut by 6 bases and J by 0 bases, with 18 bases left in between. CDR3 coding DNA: TGTGCCAGCAGTATCGCCTCGGGACACCGCTCCTACGAGCAGTACTTC. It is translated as CASSIASGHRSYEQYF.

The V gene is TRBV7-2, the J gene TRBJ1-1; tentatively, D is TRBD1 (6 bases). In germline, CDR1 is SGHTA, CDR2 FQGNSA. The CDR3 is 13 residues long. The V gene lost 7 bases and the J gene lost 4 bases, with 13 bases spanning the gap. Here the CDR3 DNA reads TGTGCCAGCACCCTTGGGGGCCGCACTGAAGCTTTCTTT. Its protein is CASTLGGRTEAFF.